The source of this T cell receptor beta chain is a study of OX40 agonist ivuxolimab in advanced cancers. Overall study results and limits: The antigen specificity of the peripheral T cells (those that were expanded) was not determined.

The table came from immunoSEQ multiplex PCR; TCRdb's copy has only in-frame clones and leaves some out. The sample consists of tens of thousands of clones, about 88% of them appearing once. Looked up from germline, CDR1 is SGHKS and CDR2 is YYEKEE (reference sequence). The CDR3 is 16 amino acids. The germline V and J ends were trimmed by 0 bases and 4 bases, with 16 bases remaining between them. At cycle 4 day 1, cycle 7 day 1, and baseline, blood was sampled. Note on this clone: The antigen remains undetermined.

This sequence was found in an adult with an advanced solid tumor such as melanoma, head and neck, liver or kidney cancer. Specimen: CD4+ or CD8+ T cells sorted from blood, collected in a trial of the OX40 agonist ivuxolimab. The rearrangement links TRBV5-5 to TRBJ1-2; D uncertain. Here the CDR3 DNA reads TGTGCCAGCAGCTTGGAGGGTTACAGAAACCCCTATGGCTACACCTTC. This encodes CASSLEGYRNPYGYTF.